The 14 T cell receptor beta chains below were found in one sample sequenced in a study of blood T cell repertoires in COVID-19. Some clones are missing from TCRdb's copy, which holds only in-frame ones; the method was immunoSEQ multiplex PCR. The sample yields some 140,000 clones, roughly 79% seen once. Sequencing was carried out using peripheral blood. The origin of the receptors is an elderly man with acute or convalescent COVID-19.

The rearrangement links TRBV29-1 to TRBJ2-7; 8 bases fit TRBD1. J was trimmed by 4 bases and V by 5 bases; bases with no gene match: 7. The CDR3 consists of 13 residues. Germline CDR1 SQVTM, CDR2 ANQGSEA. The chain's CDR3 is CSVMRQGMYEQYF. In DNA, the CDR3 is TGCAGCGTTATGAGACAGGGGATGTACGAGCAGTACTTC.

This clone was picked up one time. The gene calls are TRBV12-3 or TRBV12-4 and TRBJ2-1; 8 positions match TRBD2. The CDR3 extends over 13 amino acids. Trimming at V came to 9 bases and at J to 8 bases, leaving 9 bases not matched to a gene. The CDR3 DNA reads TGTGCCAGTCAAATAAACGGGAGGGATGAGCAGTTCTTC. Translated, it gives CASQINGRDEQFF.

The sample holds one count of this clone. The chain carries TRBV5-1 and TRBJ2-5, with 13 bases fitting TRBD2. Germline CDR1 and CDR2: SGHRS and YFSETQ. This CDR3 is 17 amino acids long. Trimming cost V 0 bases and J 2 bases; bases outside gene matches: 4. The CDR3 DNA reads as TGCGCCAGCAGCTTGGGACAACTAGCGGGGGGGCAAGAGACCCAGTACTTC. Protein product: CASSLGQLAGGQETQYF.

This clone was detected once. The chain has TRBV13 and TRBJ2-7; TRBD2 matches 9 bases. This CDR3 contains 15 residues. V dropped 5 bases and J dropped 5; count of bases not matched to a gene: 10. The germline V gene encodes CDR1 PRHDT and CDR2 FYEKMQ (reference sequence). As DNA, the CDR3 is TGTGCCAGCAGCACCTTAGCGGGGGATATTCACGAGCAGTACTTC. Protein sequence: CASSTLAGDIHEQYF.

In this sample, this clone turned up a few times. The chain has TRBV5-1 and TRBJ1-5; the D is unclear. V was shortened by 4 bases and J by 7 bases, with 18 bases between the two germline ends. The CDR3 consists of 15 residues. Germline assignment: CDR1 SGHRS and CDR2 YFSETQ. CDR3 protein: CASSPGSSPGQPQHF. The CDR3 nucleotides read TGCGCCAGCAGCCCCGGATCGTCACCGGGGCAGCCCCAGCATTTT.

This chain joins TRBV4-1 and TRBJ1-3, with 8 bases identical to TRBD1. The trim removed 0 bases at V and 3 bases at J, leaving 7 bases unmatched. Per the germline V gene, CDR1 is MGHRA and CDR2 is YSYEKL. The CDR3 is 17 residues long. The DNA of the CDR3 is TGCGCCAGCAGCCAAGAGCCCCAGGGGGCGAGTGGAAACACCATATATTTT. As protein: CASSQEPQGASGNTIYF.

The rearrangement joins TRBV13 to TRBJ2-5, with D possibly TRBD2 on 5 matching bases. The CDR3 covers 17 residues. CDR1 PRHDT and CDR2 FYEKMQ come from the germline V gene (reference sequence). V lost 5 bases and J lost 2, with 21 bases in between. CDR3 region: CASSPRRRSAVQETQYF. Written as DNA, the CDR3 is TGTGCCAGCAGCCCAAGGAGGAGGAGCGCCGTACAAGAGACCCAGTACTTC.

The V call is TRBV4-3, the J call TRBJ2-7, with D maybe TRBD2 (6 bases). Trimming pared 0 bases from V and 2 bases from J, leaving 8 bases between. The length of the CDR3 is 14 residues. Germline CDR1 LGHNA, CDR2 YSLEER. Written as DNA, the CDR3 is TGCGCCAGCAGCCAAGACGGGGGACCCTACGAGCAGTACTTC. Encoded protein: CASSQDGGPYEQYF.

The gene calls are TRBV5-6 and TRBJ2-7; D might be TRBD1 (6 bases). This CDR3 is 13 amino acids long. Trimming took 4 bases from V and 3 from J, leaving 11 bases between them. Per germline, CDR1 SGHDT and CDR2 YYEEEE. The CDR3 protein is CASSVGQNYEQYF. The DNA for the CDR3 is TGTGCCAGCAGCGTGGGACAAAACTACGAGCAGTACTTC.

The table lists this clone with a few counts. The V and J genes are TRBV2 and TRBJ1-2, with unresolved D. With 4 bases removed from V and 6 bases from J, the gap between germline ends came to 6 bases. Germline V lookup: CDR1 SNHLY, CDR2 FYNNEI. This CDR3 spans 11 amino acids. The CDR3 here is CASSGQDGYTF. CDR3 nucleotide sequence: TGTGCCAGCAGTGGGCAAGATGGCTACACCTTC.

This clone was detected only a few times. In DNA form, the CDR3 reads TGTGCAACTGGACTATCCTACAATGAGCAGTTCTTC. It specifies CATGLSYNEQFF. This chain joins TRBV2 and TRBJ2-1; D is perhaps TRBD2 (6 bases). The CDR3 runs 12 residues. Germline values: CDR1 SNHLY, CDR2 FYNNEI.

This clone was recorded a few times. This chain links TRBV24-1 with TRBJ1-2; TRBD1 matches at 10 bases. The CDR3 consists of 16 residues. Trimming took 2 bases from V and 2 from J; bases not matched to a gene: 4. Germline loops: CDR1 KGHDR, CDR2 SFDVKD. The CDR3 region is CATSDSGTGANYGYTF. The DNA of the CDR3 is TGTGCCACCAGTGATTCGGGGACAGGGGCCAACTATGGCTACACCTTC.

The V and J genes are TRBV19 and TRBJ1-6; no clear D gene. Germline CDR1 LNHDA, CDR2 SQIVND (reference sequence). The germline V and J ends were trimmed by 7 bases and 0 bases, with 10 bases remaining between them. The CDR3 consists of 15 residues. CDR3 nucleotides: TGTGCCAGTACCGACCGGAGCTCCTATAATTCACCCCTCCACTTT. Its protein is CASTDRSSYNSPLHF.

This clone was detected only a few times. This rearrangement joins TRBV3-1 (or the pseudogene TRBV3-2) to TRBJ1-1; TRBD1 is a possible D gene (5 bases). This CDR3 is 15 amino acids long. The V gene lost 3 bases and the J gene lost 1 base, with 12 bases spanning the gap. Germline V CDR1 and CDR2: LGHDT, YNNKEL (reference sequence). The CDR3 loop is CASSQHDRQNTEAFF. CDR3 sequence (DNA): TGTGCCAGCAGCCAGCACGACAGACAGAACACTGAAGCTTTCTTT.